The clone carrying this TCR beta chain showed up many times. From germline, CDR1 is SGHTA and CDR2 FQGNSA. V trimming: 5 bases; J trimming: 6 bases; junction bases outside the gene matches: 14. This CDR3 spans 18 amino acids. This sample was taken from a study of T cells after yellow fever vaccination. For TCR, cDNA came from 5'RACE template switching, which added a universal primer site and UMIs. TCRdb reanalysed the 5' RACE reads using MiXCR and keeps one entry per CDR3 protein. The repertoire consists of around 320,000 distinct CDR3 sequences, with 3.5% to 4.5% occurring once and the leading ten covering approximately 20%.

The sequenced sample was PBMCs, obtained 15 days after the yellow fever booster vaccination. The clonotype was recovered from a man aged 18 to 30 who received the YFV17D yellow fever vaccine. The chain couples TRBV7-2 to TRBJ2-5, with TRBD2 matching over 14 bases. The CDR3 DNA reads as TGTGCCAGCAGCCCGCCGACTAGCGGGGGGGACTACAAGAAGACCCAGTACTTC. This sequence encodes CASSPPTSGGDYKKTQYF.